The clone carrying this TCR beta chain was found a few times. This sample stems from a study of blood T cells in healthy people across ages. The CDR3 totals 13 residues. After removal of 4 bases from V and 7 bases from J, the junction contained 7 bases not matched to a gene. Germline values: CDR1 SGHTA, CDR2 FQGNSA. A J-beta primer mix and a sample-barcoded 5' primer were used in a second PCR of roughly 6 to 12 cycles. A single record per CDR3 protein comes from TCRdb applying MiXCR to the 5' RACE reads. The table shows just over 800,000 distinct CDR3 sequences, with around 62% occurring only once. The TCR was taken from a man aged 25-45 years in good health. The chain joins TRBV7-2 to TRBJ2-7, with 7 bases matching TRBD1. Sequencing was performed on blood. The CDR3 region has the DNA TGTGCCAGCAGCTCGGGCCAGGGGGAAGAGCAGTACTTC. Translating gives CASSSGQGEEQYF.